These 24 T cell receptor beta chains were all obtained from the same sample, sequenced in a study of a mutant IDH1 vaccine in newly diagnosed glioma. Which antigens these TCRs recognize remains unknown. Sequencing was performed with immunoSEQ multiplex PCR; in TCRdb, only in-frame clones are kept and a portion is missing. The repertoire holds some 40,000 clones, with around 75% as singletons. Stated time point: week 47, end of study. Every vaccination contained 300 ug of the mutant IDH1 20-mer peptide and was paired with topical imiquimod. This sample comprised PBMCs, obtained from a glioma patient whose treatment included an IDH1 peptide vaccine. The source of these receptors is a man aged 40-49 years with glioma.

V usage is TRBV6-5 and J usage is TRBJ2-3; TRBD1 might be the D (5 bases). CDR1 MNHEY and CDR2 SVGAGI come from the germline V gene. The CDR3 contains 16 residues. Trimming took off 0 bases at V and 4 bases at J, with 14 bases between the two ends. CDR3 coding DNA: TGTGCCAGCAGTTACTCTCAGGGAATTGGGTCAGATACGCAGTATTTT. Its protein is CASSYSQGIGSDTQYF.

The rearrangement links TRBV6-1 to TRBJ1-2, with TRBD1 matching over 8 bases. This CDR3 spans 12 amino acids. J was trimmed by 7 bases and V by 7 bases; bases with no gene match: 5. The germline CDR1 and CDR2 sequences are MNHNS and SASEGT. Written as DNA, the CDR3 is TGTGCCAGCACGCAGGGGGCGCGTGGCTACACCTTC. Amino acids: CASTQGARGYTF.

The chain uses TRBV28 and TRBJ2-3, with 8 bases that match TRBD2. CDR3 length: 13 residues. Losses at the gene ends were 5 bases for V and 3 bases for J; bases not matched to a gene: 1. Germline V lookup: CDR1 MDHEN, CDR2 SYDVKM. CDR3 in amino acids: CASSRLATDTQYF. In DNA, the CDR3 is TGTGCCAGCAGTAGACTAGCGACAGATACGCAGTATTTT.

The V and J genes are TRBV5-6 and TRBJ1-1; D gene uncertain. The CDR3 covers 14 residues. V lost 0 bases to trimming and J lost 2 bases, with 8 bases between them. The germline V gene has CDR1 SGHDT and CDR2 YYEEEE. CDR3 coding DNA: TGTGCCAGCAGCTTGGATCCGGTTAACACTGAAGCTTTCTTT. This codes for CASSLDPVNTEAFF.

The CDR3 here is CASSLVLAGYNEQFF. CDR3 nucleotides: TGTGCCAGCAGCTTGGTACTAGCGGGGTACAATGAGCAGTTCTTC. J is TRBJ2-1 and V is TRBV5-8; 10 bases map to TRBD2. Trimming removed 0 bases from V and 4 bases from J; junction bases left unmatched: 1. This CDR3 is built from 15 residues. CDR1 is SGHTS and CDR2 is YDEGEE in the germline V gene.

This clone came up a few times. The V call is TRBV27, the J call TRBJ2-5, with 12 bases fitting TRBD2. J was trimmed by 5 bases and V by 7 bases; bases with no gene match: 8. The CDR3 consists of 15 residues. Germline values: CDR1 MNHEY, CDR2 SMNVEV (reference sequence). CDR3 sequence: CASKLLAGGGETQYF. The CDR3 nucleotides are TGTGCCAGCAAGTTACTAGCGGGAGGAGGGGAGACCCAGTACTTC.

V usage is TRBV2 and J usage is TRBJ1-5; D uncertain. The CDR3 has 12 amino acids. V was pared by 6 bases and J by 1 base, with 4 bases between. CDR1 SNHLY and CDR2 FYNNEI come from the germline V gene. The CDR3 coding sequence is TGTGCCAGCAGGGACAGCAATCAGCCCCAGCATTTT. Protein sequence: CASRDSNQPQHF.

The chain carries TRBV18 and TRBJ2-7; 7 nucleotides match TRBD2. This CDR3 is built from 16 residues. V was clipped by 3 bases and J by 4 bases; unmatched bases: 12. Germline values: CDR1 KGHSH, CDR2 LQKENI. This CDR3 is CASSPFAGVSQYEQYV. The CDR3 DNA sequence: TGTGCCAGCTCACCCTTCGCGGGAGTATCCCAATACGAGCAGTACGTC.

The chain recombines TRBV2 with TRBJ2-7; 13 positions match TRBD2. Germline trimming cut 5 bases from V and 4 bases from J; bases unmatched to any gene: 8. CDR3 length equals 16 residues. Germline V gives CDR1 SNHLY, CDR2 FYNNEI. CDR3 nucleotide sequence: TGTGCCAGCAGTCCCTCGCGACTAGCGGGGGGATACGAGCAGTACTTC. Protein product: CASSPSRLAGGYEQYF.

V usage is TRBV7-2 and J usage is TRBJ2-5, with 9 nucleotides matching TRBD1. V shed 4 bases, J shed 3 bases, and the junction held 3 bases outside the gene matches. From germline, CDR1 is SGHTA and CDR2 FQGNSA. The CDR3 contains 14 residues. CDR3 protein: CASSSGTGKETQYF. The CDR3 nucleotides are TGTGCCAGCAGCTCCGGGACAGGGAAAGAGACCCAGTACTTC.

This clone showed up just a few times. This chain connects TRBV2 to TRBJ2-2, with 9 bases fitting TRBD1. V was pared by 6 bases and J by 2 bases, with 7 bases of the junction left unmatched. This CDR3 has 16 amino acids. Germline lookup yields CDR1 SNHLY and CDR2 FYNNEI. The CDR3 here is CASSPGTGRNTGELFF. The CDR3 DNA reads TGTGCCAGCAGCCCCGGGACAGGGAGAAACACCGGGGAGCTGTTTTTT. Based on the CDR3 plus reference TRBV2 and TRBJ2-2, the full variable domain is EPEVTQTPSHQVTQMGQEVILRCVPISNHLYFYWYRQILGQKVEFLVSFYNNEISEKSEIFDDQFSVERPDGSNFTLKIRSTKLEDSAMYFCASSPGTGRNTGELFFGEGSRLTVL.

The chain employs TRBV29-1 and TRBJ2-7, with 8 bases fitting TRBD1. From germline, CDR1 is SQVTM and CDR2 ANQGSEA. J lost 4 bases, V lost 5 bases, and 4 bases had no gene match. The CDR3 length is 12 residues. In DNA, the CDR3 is TGCAGCGTTAGAGGGACAGGTTACGAGCAGTACTTC. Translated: CSVRGTGYEQYF.

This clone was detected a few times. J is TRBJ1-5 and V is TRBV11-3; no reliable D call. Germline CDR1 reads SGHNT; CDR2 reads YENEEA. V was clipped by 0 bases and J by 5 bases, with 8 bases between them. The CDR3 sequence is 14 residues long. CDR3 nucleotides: TGTGCCAGCAGCTTAGAAAGGGTGCATCAGCCCCAGCATTTT. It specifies CASSLERVHQPQHF.

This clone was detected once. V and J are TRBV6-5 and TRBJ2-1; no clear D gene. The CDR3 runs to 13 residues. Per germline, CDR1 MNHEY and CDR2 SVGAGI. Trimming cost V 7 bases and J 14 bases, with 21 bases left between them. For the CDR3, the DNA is TGTGCCAGCATTCCTGCCGGGTCTAGAATTGAGTTCTTC. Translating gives CASIPAGSRIEFF.

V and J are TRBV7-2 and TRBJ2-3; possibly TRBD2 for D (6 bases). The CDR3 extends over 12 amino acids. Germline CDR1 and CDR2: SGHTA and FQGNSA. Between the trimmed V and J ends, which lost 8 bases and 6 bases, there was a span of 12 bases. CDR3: CASHLGRDTQYF. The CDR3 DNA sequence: TGTGCCAGCCATTTGGGGAGGGATACGCAGTATTTT.

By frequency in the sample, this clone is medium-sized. CDR3 nucleotide sequence: TGTGCCAGCTCCGACGGAGGGGCGGGGCAGCCCCAGCATTTT. This codes for CASSDGGAGQPQHF. The rearrangement links TRBV2 to TRBJ1-5, with D possibly TRBD1 on 5 matching bases. The CDR3 loop spans 14 amino acids. The V end lost 8 bases, the J end lost 7 bases, and 18 bases lay between the germline ends. In germline, CDR1 is SNHLY, CDR2 FYNNEI.

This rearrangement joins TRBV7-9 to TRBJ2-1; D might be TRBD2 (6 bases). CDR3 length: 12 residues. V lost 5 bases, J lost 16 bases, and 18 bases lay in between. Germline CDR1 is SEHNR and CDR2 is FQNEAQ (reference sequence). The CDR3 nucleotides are TGTGCCAGCAGCCCCGGGACTGTTATCGGTTTCTTC. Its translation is CASSPGTVIGFF.

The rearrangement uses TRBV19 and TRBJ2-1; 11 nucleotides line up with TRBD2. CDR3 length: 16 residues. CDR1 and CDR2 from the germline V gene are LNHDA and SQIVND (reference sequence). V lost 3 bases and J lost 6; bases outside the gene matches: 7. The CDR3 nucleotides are TGTGCCAGTAGTATTATGCTAGCGGGAGGAAGCAATGAGCAGTTCTTC. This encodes CASSIMLAGGSNEQFF.

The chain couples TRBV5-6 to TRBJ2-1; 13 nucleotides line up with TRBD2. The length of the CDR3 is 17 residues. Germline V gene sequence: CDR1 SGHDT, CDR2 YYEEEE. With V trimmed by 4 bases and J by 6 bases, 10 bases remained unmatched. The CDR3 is CASSGLGLAGVFNEQFF. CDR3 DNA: TGTGCCAGCAGCGGACTCGGACTAGCGGGAGTCTTCAATGAGCAGTTCTTC.

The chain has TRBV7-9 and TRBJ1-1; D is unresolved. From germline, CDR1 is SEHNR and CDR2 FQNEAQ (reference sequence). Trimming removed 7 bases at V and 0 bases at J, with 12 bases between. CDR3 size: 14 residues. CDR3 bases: TGTGCCAGCAACCCCCCCCCACTGAACACTGAAGCTTTCTTT. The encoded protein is CASNPPPLNTEAFF.

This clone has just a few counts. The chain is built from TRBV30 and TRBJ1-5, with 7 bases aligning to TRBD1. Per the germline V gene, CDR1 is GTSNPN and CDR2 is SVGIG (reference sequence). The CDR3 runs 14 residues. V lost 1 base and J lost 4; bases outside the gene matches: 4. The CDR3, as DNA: TGTGCCTGGAGTGGGGGACAGCCTAATCAGCCCCAGCATTTT. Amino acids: CAWSGGQPNQPQHF.

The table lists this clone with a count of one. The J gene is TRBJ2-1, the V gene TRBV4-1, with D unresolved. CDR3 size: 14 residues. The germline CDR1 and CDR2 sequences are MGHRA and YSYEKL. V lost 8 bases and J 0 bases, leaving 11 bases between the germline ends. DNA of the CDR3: TGCGCCAGCTCTTTGGGCAGCTCCTACAATGAGCAGTTCTTC. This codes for CASSLGSSYNEQFF.

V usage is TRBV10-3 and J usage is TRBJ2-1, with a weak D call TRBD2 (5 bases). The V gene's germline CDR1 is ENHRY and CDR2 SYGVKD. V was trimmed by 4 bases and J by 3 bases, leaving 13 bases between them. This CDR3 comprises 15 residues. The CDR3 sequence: CAISGASRDYNEQFF. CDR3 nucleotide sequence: TGTGCCATCAGTGGGGCTAGCCGGGACTACAATGAGCAGTTCTTC.

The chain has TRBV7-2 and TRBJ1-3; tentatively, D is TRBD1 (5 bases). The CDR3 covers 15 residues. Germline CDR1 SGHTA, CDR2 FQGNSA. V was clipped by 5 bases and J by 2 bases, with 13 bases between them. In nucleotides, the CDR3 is TGTGCCAGCAGCGAGTCGGGGGATACTGGAAACACCATATATTTT. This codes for CASSESGDTGNTIYF. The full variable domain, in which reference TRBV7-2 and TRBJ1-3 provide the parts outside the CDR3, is GAGVSQSPSNKVTEKGKDVELRCDPISGHTALYWYRQSLGQGLEFLIYFQGNSAPDKSGLPSDRFSAERTGGSVSTLTIQRTQQEDSAVYLCASSESGDTGNTIYFGEGSWLTVV.